The table lists the clone carrying this T cell receptor beta chain with a count of one. In germline, CDR1 is KGHDR, CDR2 SFDVKD. The CDR3 totals 12 residues. Trimming took 4 bases from V and 7 from J, leaving 9 bases between them. The data stem from a study of blood T cell repertoires in COVID-19. Clones were sequenced by immunoSEQ multiplex PCR, and TCRdb holds only the in-frame ones, with some missing. Seen here are almost 200,000 clones, 70% to 90% observed once, and the top ten hold around 8.9%. The sample was PBMCs or T cells enriched from blood (not recorded which). The receptor's source is a woman aged 18-30 years who had recovered from COVID-19. This rearrangement joins TRBV24-1 to TRBJ2-5; D ambiguous. In nucleotides, the CDR3 is TGTGCCACCAGTGACCCCCGAGGGACCCAGTACTTC. The encoded protein is CATSDPRGTQYF.